A selection of T cell receptor beta chains follows, all from one sample in a study of early T cells in non-severe SARS-CoV-2 infection. TCRdb analysed the 5' RACE reads with MiXCR anew, one entry per CDR3 protein. Of tens of thousands of distinct CDR3 sequences detected, about 13% appear once; the ten largest clones hold approximately 6%. Sequenced material: whole blood. These receptors all come from an adult who was a healthcare worker with PCR-confirmed SARS-CoV-2 infection or an uninfected control (not recorded which). Each CDR3 is given with its conserved first and last residue. D genes are given only for firm matches. Only some rows state a clone size, as once, few, many or a class for expanded clones.

>TRBV6-6|TRBJ1-1|TRBD1|many
TGTGCCAGCAGCAACCGGGACAGCTACCTGAACACTGAAGCTTTCTTT
CASSNRDSYLNTEAFF
>TRBV3-1|TRBJ2-3|TRBD2|-
TGTGCCAGCAGCCAACAAACTCCGGGACTAGCGGGGACAGATACGCAGTATTTT
CASSQQTPGLAGTDTQYF
>TRBV7-2|TRBJ2-1|TRBD2|many
TGTGCCAGCGGAAGAGCTCAGCTGACTAGCGGGAGGAGGGATGAGCAGTTCTTC
CASGRAQLTSGRRDEQFF
>TRBV7-2|TRBJ2-7|-|few
TGTGCCAGCAGATTCACGGGCCAGGGGGGCGAGCAGTACTTC
CASRFTGQGGEQYF
>TRBV2|TRBJ1-6|TRBD1|few
TGTGCCAGCAGTGGAACAGGGGGCATTTCACCCCTCCACTTT
CASSGTGGISPLHF
>TRBV20-1|TRBJ2-3|-|-
TGCAGTGCTAGAGTGGTAACAGATACGCAGTATTTT
CSARVVTDTQYF
>TRBV30|TRBJ2-5|-|-
TGTGCCTGGAGTGTACATTTGACGGAGACCCAGTACTTC
CAWSVHLTETQYF
>TRBV29-1|TRBJ2-7|-|-
TGCAGCGTCTCGACCCCCGCCTACGAGCAGTACTTC
CSVSTPAYEQYF
>TRBV9|TRBJ2-7|-|-
TGTGCCAGCAGCCCTGGGCATGGCATTTTATACGAGCAGTACTTC
CASSPGHGILYEQYF
>TRBV5-5|TRBJ2-7|-|many
TGTGCCAGCAGCTTGGGATTCGGACCGACCGGCTACGAGCAGTACTTC
CASSLGFGPTGYEQYF
>TRBV24-1|TRBJ1-5|-|-
TGTGCCACCAGTGAGGCCGGGGACAATCAGCCCCAGCATTTT
CATSEAGDNQPQHF
>TRBV2|TRBJ1-1|TRBD1|-
TGTGCCAGCAGTGAAGAGACAGGGGGTTGGGGGAACACTGAAGCTTTCTTT
CASSEETGGWGNTEAFF
>TRBV14|TRBJ1-6|-|few
TGTGCCAGCAGCCAAGACAGGGTGCAGTCACCCCTCCACTTT
CASSQDRVQSPLHF